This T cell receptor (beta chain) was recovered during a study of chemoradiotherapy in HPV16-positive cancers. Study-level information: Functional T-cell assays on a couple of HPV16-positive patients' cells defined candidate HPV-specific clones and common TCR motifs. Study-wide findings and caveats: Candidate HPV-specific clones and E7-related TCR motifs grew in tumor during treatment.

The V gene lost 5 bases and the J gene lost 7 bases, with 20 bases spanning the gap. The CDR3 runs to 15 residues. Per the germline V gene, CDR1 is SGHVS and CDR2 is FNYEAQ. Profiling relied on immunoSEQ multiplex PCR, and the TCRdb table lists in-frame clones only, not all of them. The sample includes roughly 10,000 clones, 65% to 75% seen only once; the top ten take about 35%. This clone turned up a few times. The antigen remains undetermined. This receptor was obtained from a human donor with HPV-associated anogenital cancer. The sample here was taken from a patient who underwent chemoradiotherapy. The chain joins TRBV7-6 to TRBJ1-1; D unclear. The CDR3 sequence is CASSQMTFGGIEAFF. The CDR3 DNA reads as TGTGCCAGCAGCCAAATGACGTTTGGAGGGATTGAAGCTTTCTTT.